A selection of T cell receptor beta chains follows, all from one sample in a study of PD-1 blockade in classical Hodgkin lymphoma. Produced via immunoSEQ multiplex PCR; TCRdb's table is partial and in-frame only. Altogether 17,000 or so clones are present, 87% being singletons, with the ten largest covering about 4%. Sequences were obtained from peripheral blood mononuclear cells (PBMCs). These receptor sequences come from a human donor with classical Hodgkin lymphoma. Both conserved end residues are part of each CDR3. D genes are given only for firm matches. Rows give clone size only sometimes, using once, few, many, or a class for an expanded clone.

J: TRBJ2-3
V: TRBV7-9
size: NA
D: NA
CDR3: CATRPSASTDTQYF
DNA: TGTGCCACCCGGCCCTCGGCATCGACAGATACGCAGTATTTT

J: TRBJ2-2
V: TRBV7-6
size: NA
D: NA
CDR3: CASSPGASPGELFF
DNA: TGTGCCAGCAGCCCAGGGGCAAGTCCCGGGGAGCTGTTTTTT

J: TRBJ1-4
V: TRBV7-2
size: NA
D: NA
CDR3: CASSLVGTNEKLFF
DNA: TGTGCCAGCAGCTTAGTGGGAACTAATGAAAAACTGTTTTTT

J: TRBJ1-1
V: TRBV5-1
size: NA
D: TRBD1
CDR3: CASSPTVDRGTEAFF
DNA: TGCGCCAGCAGCCCAACCGTGGACAGGGGCACTGAAGCTTTCTTT

J: TRBJ2-2
V: TRBV2
size: NA
D: NA
CDR3: CASSGGVVWTGELFF
DNA: TGTGCCAGCAGTGGTGGTGTTGTATGGACCGGGGAGCTGTTTTTT

J: TRBJ2-5
V: TRBV4-2
size: NA
D: TRBD2
CDR3: CASSQVQRESPETQYF
DNA: TGTGCCAGCAGCCAAGTCCAGCGGGAGTCCCCAGAGACCCAGTACTTC

J: TRBJ1-5
V: TRBV19
size: NA
D: NA
CDR3: CASWMSRSNQPQHF
DNA: TGTGCCTCTTGGATGAGCAGGAGCAATCAGCCCCAGCATTTT

J: TRBJ1-2
V: TRBV6-1
size: few
D: NA
CDR3: CASSEGPPFRGYTF
DNA: TGTGCCAGCAGTGAAGGGCCTCCTTTCCGAGGCTACACCTTC

J: TRBJ2-7
V: TRBV10-3
size: NA
D: NA
CDR3: CAISAGTEQYF
DNA: TGTGCCATCAGTGCGGGGACAGAGCAGTACTTC

J: TRBJ1-4
V: TRBV18
size: NA
D: NA
CDR3: CASSPSRPGGNEKLFF
DNA: TGTGCCAGCTCACCAAGTAGGCCAGGAGGTAATGAAAAACTGTTTTTT

J: TRBJ1-1
V: TRBV14
size: NA
D: TRBD1
CDR3: CASSHYRGTEAFF
DNA: TGTGCCAGCAGCCATTACAGGGGAACTGAAGCTTTCTTT

J: TRBJ2-7
V: TRBV19
size: once
D: TRBD1
CDR3: CASSTMQGAYEQYF
DNA: TGTGCCAGTAGTACTATGCAGGGGGCCTACGAGCAGTACTTC

J: TRBJ2-3
V: TRBV7-9
size: NA
D: NA
CDR3: CASSLGGYTDTQYF
DNA: TGTGCCAGCAGCTTAGGCGGCTACACAGATACGCAGTATTTT

J: TRBJ2-3
V: TRBV19
size: NA
D: NA
CDR3: CASSIWGNPTDTQYF
DNA: TGTGCCAGTAGTATATGGGGTAACCCTACGGATACGCAGTATTTT

J: TRBJ2-5
V: TRBV4-1
size: NA
D: TRBD2
CDR3: CASSQVTAGGPQETQYF
DNA: TGCGCCAGCAGCCAAGTTACGGCGGGAGGGCCCCAAGAGACCCAGTACTTC

J: TRBJ1-2
V: TRBV20-1
size: NA
D: TRBD1
CDR3: CSARTDRDF
DNA: TGCAGTGCTAGAACTGACAGGGATTTC

J: TRBJ2-3
V: TRBV7-2
size: NA
D: NA
CDR3: CASSSPPTGTQYF
DNA: TGTGCCAGCAGCTCTCCGCCCACGGGAACGCAGTATTTT